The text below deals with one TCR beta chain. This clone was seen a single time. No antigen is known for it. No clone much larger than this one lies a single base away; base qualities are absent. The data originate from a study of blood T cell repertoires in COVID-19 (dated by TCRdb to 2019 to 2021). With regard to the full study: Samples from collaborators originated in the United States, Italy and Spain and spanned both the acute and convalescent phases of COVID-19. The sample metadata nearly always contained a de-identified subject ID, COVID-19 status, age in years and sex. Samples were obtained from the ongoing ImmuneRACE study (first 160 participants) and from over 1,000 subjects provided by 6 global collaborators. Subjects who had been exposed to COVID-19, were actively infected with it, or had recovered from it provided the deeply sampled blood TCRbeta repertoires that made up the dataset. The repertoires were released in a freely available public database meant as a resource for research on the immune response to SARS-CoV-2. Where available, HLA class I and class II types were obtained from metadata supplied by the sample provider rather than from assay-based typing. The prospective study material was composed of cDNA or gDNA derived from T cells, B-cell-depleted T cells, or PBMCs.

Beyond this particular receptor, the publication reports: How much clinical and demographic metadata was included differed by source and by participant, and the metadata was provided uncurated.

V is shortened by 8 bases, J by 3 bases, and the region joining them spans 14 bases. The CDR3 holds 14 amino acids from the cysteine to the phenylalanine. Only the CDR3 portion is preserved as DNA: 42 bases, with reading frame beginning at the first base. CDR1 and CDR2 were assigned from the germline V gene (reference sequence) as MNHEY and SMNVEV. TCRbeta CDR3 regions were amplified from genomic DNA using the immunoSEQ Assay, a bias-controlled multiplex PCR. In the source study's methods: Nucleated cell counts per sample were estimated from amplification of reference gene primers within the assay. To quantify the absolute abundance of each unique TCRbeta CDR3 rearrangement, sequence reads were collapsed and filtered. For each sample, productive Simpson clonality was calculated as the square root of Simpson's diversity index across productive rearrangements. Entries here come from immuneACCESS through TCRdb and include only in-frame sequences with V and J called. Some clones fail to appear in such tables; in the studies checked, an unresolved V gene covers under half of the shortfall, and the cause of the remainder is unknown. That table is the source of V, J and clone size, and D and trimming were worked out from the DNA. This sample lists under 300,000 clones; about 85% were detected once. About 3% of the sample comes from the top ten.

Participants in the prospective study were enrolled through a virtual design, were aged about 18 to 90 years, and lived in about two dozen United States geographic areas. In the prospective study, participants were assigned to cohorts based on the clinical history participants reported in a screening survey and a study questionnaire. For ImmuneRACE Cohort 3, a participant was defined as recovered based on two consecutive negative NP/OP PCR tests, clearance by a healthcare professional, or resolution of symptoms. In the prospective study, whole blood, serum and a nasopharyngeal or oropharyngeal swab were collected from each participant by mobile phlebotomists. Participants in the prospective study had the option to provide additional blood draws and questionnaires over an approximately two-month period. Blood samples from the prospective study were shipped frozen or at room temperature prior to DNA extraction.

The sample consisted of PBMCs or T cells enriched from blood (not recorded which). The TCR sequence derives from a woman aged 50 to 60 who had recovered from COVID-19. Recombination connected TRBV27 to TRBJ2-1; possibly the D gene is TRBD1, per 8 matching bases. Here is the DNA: TGTGCCAGCGCACAGGGGGAGGGCTACAATGAGCAGTTCTTC. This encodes CASAQGEGYNEQFF.